The rows below give T cell receptor beta chains drawn from one sample of a study of T cells after yellow fever vaccination. TCRdb reprocessed the 5' RACE reads with MiXCR, giving one entry per CDR3 protein. The sample yields about 580,000 distinct CDR3 sequences, roughly a sixth seen once. The material was PBMCs, obtained about 5 days after the first yellow fever vaccination. The receptor set was obtained from a man younger than 35 who received the YFV17D yellow fever vaccine. Each CDR3 is given with its conserved first and last residue. The order of the fields is CDR3 DNA, CDR3 protein, V gene, J gene, D gene, clone size. D genes are given only for firm matches. Clone size is given for some rows only: seen once, a few or many times, or a class if the clone is expanded.

CDR3 DNA: TGTGCCAGCAGTTTCGTCTGGGGGGATGAAAAACTGTTTTTT
CDR3 protein: CASSFVWGDEKLFF
V gene: TRBV12-3/TRBV12-4
J gene: TRBJ1-4
D gene: NA
clone size: many

CDR3 DNA: TGTGCCATCAGCCATGGACAGGGGGGAGGAGAGACCCAGTACTTC
CDR3 protein: CAISHGQGGGETQYF
V gene: TRBV10-3
J gene: TRBJ2-5
D gene: TRBD1
clone size: NA

CDR3 DNA: TGTGCCAGCAGTTATACCAGGGCTGGTAGCGGCTACACCTTC
CDR3 protein: CASSYTRAGSGYTF
V gene: TRBV6-5
J gene: TRBJ1-2
D gene: NA
clone size: few

CDR3 DNA: TGTGCCAGCAGCGTAGCTGGAGGGACTAGCGGGCCCCAGGGGACCCAGTACTTC
CDR3 protein: CASSVAGGTSGPQGTQYF
V gene: TRBV9
J gene: TRBJ2-5
D gene: TRBD2
clone size: once

CDR3 DNA: TGTGCCAGCAGTTTATGGGCCACATACTCCACAGATACGCAGTATTTT
CDR3 protein: CASSLWATYSTDTQYF
V gene: TRBV28
J gene: TRBJ2-3
D gene: NA
clone size: NA

CDR3 DNA: TGTGCCAGCAGTTTAAATCCAAGACCGAACGCCAAAAACATTCAGTACTTC
CDR3 protein: CASSLNPRPNAKNIQYF
V gene: TRBV12-3/TRBV12-4
J gene: TRBJ2-4
D gene: NA
clone size: many

CDR3 DNA: TGTGCCAGCAGCCTGGGACAGTTCGATGGCTACACCTTC
CDR3 protein: CASSLGQFDGYTF
V gene: TRBV7-2
J gene: TRBJ1-2
D gene: TRBD1
clone size: NA

CDR3 DNA: TGTGCCAGCAGCCTGGGACAGGGAGTTGGAACCGGGGAGCTGTTTTTT
CDR3 protein: CASSLGQGVGTGELFF
V gene: TRBV14
J gene: TRBJ2-2
D gene: TRBD1
clone size: once

CDR3 DNA: TGTGCCAGCAGCAACGCAGGGGATTCACCCCTCCACTTT
CDR3 protein: CASSNAGDSPLHF
V gene: TRBV5-4
J gene: TRBJ1-6
D gene: NA
clone size: NA

CDR3 DNA: TGTGCCAGCAGCTCCCCCACGGGGGCGAACACCGGGGAGCTGTTTTTT
CDR3 protein: CASSSPTGANTGELFF
V gene: TRBV5-6
J gene: TRBJ2-2
D gene: NA
clone size: NA

CDR3 DNA: TGTGCCAGCGTCGGGGGACAGCGCTACACCGGGGAGCTGTTTTTT
CDR3 protein: CASVGGQRYTGELFF
V gene: TRBV6-2/TRBV6-3
J gene: TRBJ2-2
D gene: NA
clone size: few

CDR3 DNA: TGTGCCAGTAGTAAGGGGACTAGCCGAACCGGGGAGCTGTTTTTT
CDR3 protein: CASSKGTSRTGELFF
V gene: TRBV19
J gene: TRBJ2-2
D gene: TRBD2
clone size: NA

CDR3 DNA: TGTGCCAGCAGTATCGACAGGGCTAGCGGGGAGCTGTTTTTT
CDR3 protein: CASSIDRASGELFF
V gene: TRBV12-3/TRBV12-4
J gene: TRBJ2-2
D gene: TRBD1
clone size: NA

CDR3 DNA: TGTGCCAGCAGCTTAGAGGAGGGGGCCGACAATGAGCAGTTCTTC
CDR3 protein: CASSLEEGADNEQFF
V gene: TRBV7-3
J gene: TRBJ2-1
D gene: NA
clone size: NA

CDR3 DNA: TGCAGCGTGGAACCAGGGGAAAATCAGCCCCAGCATTTT
CDR3 protein: CSVEPGENQPQHF
V gene: TRBV29-1
J gene: TRBJ1-5
D gene: NA
clone size: NA

CDR3 DNA: TGTGCCAGCACCTTGGACAGGGGTAACATTCAGTACTTC
CDR3 protein: CASTLDRGNIQYF
V gene: TRBV6-6
J gene: TRBJ2-4
D gene: TRBD1
clone size: NA

CDR3 DNA: TGTGCCAGCAGCCCCCGGGGGAGGGTGCCGGAGAAGCAGTTCTTC
CDR3 protein: CASSPRGRVPEKQFF
V gene: TRBV7-2
J gene: TRBJ2-1
D gene: TRBD2
clone size: NA

CDR3 DNA: TGTGCCACCAGCAGAGCACCAGCGGGGTCCAACAATGAGCAGTTCTTC
CDR3 protein: CATSRAPAGSNNEQFF
V gene: TRBV15
J gene: TRBJ2-1
D gene: TRBD2
clone size: few

CDR3 DNA: TGCAGTGCTAAAAATCTAGCGGGGGGGACAACCGGGGAGCTGTTTTTT
CDR3 protein: CSAKNLAGGTTGELFF
V gene: TRBV20-1
J gene: TRBJ2-2
D gene: TRBD2
clone size: many

CDR3 DNA: TGTGCCAGCAGTTCCTCCCAGGGGATCTACGAGCAGTACTTC
CDR3 protein: CASSSSQGIYEQYF
V gene: TRBV28
J gene: TRBJ2-7
D gene: NA
clone size: NA

CDR3 DNA: TGCGCCAGCAGCCCCCTTCCCGACAGGGGCGCGCAGTTCTTC
CDR3 protein: CASSPLPDRGAQFF
V gene: TRBV4-1
J gene: TRBJ2-1
D gene: TRBD1
clone size: few

CDR3 DNA: TGCGCCAGCAGCTTGTCCAGTAGCGGGGTACAAGAGACCCAGTACTTC
CDR3 protein: CASSLSSSGVQETQYF
V gene: TRBV5-1
J gene: TRBJ2-5
D gene: TRBD2
clone size: few

CDR3 DNA: TGTGCCAGCAGCCGTCCGGACTCCTACGAGCAGTACTTC
CDR3 protein: CASSRPDSYEQYF
V gene: TRBV7-2
J gene: TRBJ2-7
D gene: NA
clone size: many

CDR3 DNA: TGCGCCAGCAGCCAAGATCAGGGGTACATCCTAAGCTCCTACAATGAGCAGTTCTTC
CDR3 protein: CASSQDQGYILSSYNEQFF
V gene: TRBV4-3
J gene: TRBJ2-1
D gene: NA
clone size: few

CDR3 DNA: TGTGCCAGCAGCTTAGAAGCCGACAGGGGGATGGTTCAGCCCCAGCATTTT
CDR3 protein: CASSLEADRGMVQPQHF
V gene: TRBV11-2
J gene: TRBJ1-5
D gene: TRBD1
clone size: NA

CDR3 DNA: TGTGCCAGCAGCTTTACGGCGGGGGCTGCGGAGCAGTACTTC
CDR3 protein: CASSFTAGAAEQYF
V gene: TRBV11-3
J gene: TRBJ2-7
D gene: NA
clone size: once

CDR3 DNA: TGCAGCGTCAGGGCGGGGAGTTTCTACGAGCAGTACTTC
CDR3 protein: CSVRAGSFYEQYF
V gene: TRBV29-1
J gene: TRBJ2-7
D gene: NA
clone size: many

CDR3 DNA: TGTGCCAGCAGTGGACTCCGCAATGAGCAGTTCTTC
CDR3 protein: CASSGLRNEQFF
V gene: TRBV5-4
J gene: TRBJ2-1
D gene: NA
clone size: few

CDR3 DNA: TGTGCCAGCAGCACTTCACCGACAGGGGGCGATGGCTACACCTTC
CDR3 protein: CASSTSPTGGDGYTF
V gene: TRBV9
J gene: TRBJ1-2
D gene: TRBD1
clone size: few

CDR3 DNA: TGCGCCAGCACCGGACCAACTAATGAAAAACTGTTTTTT
CDR3 protein: CASTGPTNEKLFF
V gene: TRBV10-2
J gene: TRBJ1-4
D gene: NA
clone size: NA

CDR3 DNA: TGTGCCAGCAGTTTAATAATGGCCGGGGAGCTGTTTTTT
CDR3 protein: CASSLIMAGELFF
V gene: TRBV28
J gene: TRBJ2-2
D gene: NA
clone size: many

CDR3 DNA: TGTGCCAGCAAGGGACAGGCTGGGGCCAACGTCCTGACTTTC
CDR3 protein: CASKGQAGANVLTF
V gene: TRBV7-2
J gene: TRBJ2-6
D gene: TRBD1
clone size: few

CDR3 DNA: TGTGCCGGGTCCCGACAGGGGGCTAGCAATCAGCCCCAGCATTTT
CDR3 protein: CAGSRQGASNQPQHF
V gene: TRBV28
J gene: TRBJ1-5
D gene: TRBD1
clone size: few